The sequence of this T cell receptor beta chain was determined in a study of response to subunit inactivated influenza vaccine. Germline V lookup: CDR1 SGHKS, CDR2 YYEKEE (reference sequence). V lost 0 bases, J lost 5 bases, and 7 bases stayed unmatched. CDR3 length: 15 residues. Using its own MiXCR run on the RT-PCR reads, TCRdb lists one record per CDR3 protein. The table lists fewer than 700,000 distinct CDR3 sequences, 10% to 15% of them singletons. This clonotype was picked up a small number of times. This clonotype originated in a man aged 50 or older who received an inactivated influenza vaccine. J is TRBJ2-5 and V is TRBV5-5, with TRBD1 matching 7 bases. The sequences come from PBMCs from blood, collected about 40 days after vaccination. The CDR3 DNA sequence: TGTGCCAGCAGCTTGGAGGGGGCTTATCTGGAGACCCAGTACTTC. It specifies CASSLEGAYLETQYF.